The present T cell receptor (beta chain) was sequenced within a study of blood T cell repertoires in COVID-19. Study summary: PBMCs, B-cell-depleted T cells, or T cells provided the cDNA or gDNA that made up the material.

Profiling relied on immunoSEQ multiplex PCR, and the TCRdb table lists in-frame clones only, not all of them. The sample lists fewer than 55,000 clones; around 86% were seen once. V shed 3 bases, J shed 0 bases, and the junction held 4 bases outside the gene matches. The CDR3 contains 15 residues. Germline loops: CDR1 SGDLS, CDR2 YYNGEE. The chain combines TRBV9 with TRBJ1-1, with 8 bases lining up with TRBD1. This TCR derives from a woman between 55 and 75 years old with acute or convalescent COVID-19. The sample consisted of peripheral blood. CDR3 protein: CASSDRGGMNTEAFF. CDR3 bases: TGTGCCAGCAGCGACAGGGGGGGCATGAACACTGAAGCTTTCTTT.